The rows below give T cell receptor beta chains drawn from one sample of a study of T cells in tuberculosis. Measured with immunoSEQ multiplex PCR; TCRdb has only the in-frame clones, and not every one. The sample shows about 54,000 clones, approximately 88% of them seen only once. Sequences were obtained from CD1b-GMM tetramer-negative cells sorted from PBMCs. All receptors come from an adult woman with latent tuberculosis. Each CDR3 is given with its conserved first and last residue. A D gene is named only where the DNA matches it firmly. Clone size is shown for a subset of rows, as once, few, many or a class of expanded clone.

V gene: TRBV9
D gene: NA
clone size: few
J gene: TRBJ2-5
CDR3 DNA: TGTGCCAGCAGCGCCCCCGCCGGAGGGGTCAGCGAGACCCAGTACTTC
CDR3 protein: CASSAPAGGVSETQYF

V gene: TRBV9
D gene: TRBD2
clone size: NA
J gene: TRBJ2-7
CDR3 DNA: TGTGCCAGCGGGGGAGGGTACGAGCAGTACTTC
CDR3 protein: CASGGGYEQYF

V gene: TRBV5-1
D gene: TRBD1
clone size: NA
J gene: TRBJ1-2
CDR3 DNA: TGCGCCAGCAGCCCAGAGGACAGGGGACCCCATGGCTACACCTTC
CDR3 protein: CASSPEDRGPHGYTF

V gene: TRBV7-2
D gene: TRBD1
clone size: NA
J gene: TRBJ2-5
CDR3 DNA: TGTGCCAGCAGCCCACAGGGAGCGGGACAGGGGCTCGAGACCCAGTACTTC
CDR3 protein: CASSPQGAGQGLETQYF

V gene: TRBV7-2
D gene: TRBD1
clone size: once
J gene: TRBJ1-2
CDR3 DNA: TGTGCCAGCGGAAAGGACAGGGGGTTATATGGCTACACCTTC
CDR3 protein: CASGKDRGLYGYTF

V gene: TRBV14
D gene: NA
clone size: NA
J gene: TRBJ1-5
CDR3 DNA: TGTGCCAGCAGCCAAACGGGGTACCATCAGCCCCAGCATTTT
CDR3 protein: CASSQTGYHQPQHF

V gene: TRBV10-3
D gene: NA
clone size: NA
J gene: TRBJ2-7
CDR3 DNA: TGTGCCATCAGTCGGGACTACGAGCAGTACTTC
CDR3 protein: CAISRDYEQYF

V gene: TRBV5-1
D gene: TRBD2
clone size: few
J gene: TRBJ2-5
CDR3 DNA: TGCGCCAGCAGCGCCGGACTAGCGGGGGGAGTAGAGACCCAGTACTTC
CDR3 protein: CASSAGLAGGVETQYF

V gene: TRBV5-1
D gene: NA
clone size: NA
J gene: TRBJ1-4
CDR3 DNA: TGCGCCAGCAGCTTGGCCAGGTTGGGGGAGGGTGAAAAACTGTTTTTT
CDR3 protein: CASSLARLGEGEKLFF

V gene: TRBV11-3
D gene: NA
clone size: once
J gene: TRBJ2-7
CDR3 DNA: TGTGCCAGCAGCTTAGCTTTCTCCTACGAGCAGTACTTC
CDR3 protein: CASSLAFSYEQYF

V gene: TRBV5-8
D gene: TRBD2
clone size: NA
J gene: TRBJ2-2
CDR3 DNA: TGTGCCAGCAGCTTCCGCAATAGCGGGGGGGCCACCGGGGAGCTGTTTTTT
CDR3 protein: CASSFRNSGGATGELFF

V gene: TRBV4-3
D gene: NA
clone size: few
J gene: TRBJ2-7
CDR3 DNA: TGCGCCAGCAGCCAAGATAAGGGGCAGGGGAAGTTC
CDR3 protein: CASSQDKGQGKF

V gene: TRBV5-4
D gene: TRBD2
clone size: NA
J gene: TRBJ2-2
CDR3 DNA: TGTGCCAGCAGTTCCGTAGCGGGGGGGAACACCGGGGAGCTGTTTTTT
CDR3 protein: CASSSVAGGNTGELFF

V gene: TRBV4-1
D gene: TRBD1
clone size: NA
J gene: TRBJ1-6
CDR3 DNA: TGCGCCAGCAGCCAAGCGGTTACAGGGGACAATTCACCCCTCCACTTT
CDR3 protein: CASSQAVTGDNSPLHF

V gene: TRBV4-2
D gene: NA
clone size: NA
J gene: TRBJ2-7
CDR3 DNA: TGTGCCAGCAGCCTGCCGCCGCGGGAGCAGTACTTC
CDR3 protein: CASSLPPREQYF

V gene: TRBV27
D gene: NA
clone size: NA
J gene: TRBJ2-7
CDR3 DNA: TGTGCCAGCAGTTTTGCCGGCTCCTACGAGCAGTACTTC
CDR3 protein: CASSFAGSYEQYF

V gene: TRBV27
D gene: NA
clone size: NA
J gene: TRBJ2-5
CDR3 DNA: TGTGCCAGCAGCGAACGCCGCTGGGGTAGAGGGTGGGAAGAGACCCAGTACTTC
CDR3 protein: CASSERRWGRGWEETQYF

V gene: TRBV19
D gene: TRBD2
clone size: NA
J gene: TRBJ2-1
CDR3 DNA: TGTGCCAGTAGGACGACTAGCGGGGGGGCTGGTGAGCAGTTCTTC
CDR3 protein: CASRTTSGGAGEQFF

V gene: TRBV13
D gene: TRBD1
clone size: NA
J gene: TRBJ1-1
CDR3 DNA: TGTGCCAGCAGCTTGGAACAGGGGGCTGAAGCTTTCTTT
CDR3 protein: CASSLEQGAEAFF

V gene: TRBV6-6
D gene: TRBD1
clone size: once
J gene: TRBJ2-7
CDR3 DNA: TGTGCCAGCTTAGGGACAGGTCAAACCTACGAGCAGTACTTC
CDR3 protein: CASLGTGQTYEQYF

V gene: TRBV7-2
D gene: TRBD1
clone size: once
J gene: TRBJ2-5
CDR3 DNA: TGTGCCAGCAGCTCCCCACAGGGGGCGGAGACCCAGTACTTC
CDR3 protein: CASSSPQGAETQYF

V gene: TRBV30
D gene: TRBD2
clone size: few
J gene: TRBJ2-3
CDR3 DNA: TGTGCCTGGACTACTAGCGGGACGACTAGCACAGATACGCAGTATTTT
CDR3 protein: CAWTTSGTTSTDTQYF

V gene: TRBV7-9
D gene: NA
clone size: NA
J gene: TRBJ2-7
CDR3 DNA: TGTGCCAGCAGCTTACTACAGGGCGTAGGCGAGCAGTACTTC
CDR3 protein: CASSLLQGVGEQYF

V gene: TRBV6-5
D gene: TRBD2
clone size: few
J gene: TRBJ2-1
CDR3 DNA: TGTGCCAGCAGTAGCTGGACTAGCGGGGACTCTGAGCAGTTCTTC
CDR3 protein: CASSSWTSGDSEQFF

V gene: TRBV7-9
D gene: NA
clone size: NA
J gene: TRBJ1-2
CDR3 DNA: TGTGCCAGCAGTACGGGGGAGGTGGGCTACACCTTC
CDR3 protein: CASSTGEVGYTF

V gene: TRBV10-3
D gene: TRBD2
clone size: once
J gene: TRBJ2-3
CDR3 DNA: TGTGCCATCAGTGAGGTTAGCGGGGGAGGAACAGATACGCAGTATTTT
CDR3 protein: CAISEVSGGGTDTQYF

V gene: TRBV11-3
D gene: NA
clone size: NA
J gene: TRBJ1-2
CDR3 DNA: TGTGCCAGCAGCTTAGGGAATGAGGGAGAGGTAGAGGAAAGTCCTGATGGCTACACCTTC
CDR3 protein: CASSLGNEGEVEESPDGYTF

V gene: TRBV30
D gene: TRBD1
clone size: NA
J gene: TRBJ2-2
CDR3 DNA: TGTGCCTGGAAAGGACAGGGTGACACCGGGGAGCTGTTTTTT
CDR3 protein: CAWKGQGDTGELFF

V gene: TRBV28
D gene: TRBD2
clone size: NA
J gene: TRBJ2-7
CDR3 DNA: TGTGCCAGCAGTTCTGTAAGGACTAGCGGGAGCTACGAGCAGTACTTC
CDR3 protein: CASSSVRTSGSYEQYF

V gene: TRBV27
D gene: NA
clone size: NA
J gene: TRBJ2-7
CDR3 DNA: TGTGCCAGCAGATCGGGCCAGGGTTCCTACGAGCAGTACTTC
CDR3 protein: CASRSGQGSYEQYF

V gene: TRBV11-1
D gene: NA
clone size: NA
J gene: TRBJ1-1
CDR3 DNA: TGTGCCAGCAGCCCACTACCAACAGGGAACACTGAAGCTTTCTTT
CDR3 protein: CASSPLPTGNTEAFF

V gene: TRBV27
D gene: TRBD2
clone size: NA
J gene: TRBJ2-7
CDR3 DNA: TGTGCCAGCAGTTTAGGCCCTAGCGGGAGTGGAGGCGAGCAGTACTTC
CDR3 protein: CASSLGPSGSGGEQYF

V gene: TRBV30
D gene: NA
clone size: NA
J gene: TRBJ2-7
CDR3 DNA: TGTGCCTGGAGTGGGACAGCGAGCTACGAGCAGTACTTC
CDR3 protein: CAWSGTASYEQYF

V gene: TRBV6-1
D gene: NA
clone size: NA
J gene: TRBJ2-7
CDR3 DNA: TGTGCCAGCAGTGAAGACCCAGGGCACTCCTACGAGCAGTACTTC
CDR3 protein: CASSEDPGHSYEQYF

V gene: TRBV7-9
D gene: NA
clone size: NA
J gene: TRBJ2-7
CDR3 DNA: TGTGCCAGCAGCAAGGCCGGGGACGAGCAGTACTTC
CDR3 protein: CASSKAGDEQYF

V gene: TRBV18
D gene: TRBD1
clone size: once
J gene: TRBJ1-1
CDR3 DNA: TGTGCCAGCTCACACAGGGGCCTGAACACTGAAGCTTTCTTT
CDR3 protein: CASSHRGLNTEAFF

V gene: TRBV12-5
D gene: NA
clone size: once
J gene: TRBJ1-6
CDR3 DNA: TGTGCTAGTGGTTTGTCGGCAGGAGGCGGTTCACCCCTCCACTTT
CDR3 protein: CASGLSAGGGSPLHF

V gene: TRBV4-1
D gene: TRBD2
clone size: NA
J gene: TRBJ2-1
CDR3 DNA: TGCGCCAGCAGCCCGTTGGGACTAGCGGGGCCCAGTAGCTCCTACAATGAGCAGTTCTTC
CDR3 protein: CASSPLGLAGPSSSYNEQFF

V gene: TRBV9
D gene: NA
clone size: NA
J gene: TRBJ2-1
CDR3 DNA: TGTGCCAGCAGCGTAGGGATCAGGAATTTCCTGGGCAATGAGCAGTTCTTC
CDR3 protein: CASSVGIRNFLGNEQFF

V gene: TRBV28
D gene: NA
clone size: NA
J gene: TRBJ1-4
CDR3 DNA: TGTGCCAGCACTCCTAGGGGCCAGGGGCTTGAAGATGAAAAACTGTTTTTT
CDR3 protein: CASTPRGQGLEDEKLFF

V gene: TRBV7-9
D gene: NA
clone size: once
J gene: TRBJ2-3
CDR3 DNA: TGTGCCAGCCTCAGCCTCGCCAGGGGCGGAACCACAGATACGCAGTATTTT
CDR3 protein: CASLSLARGGTTDTQYF